This record concerns one TCR beta chain sequence. Other DNA variants within this sample encode the same CDR3. This specimen comes from a study of blood T cell repertoires in COVID-19. Study-level information: Sites in the United States, Italy and Spain provided acute and convalescent COVID-19 samples. The analysed material was cDNA or gDNA that came from T cells, B-cell-depleted T cells, or PBMCs.

The V gene's germline CDR1 is ENHRY and CDR2 SYGVKD. Trimming took off 3 bases at V and 4 bases at J, with 6 bases between the two ends. CDR3 length: 12 amino acids. Data came from immunoSEQ multiplex PCR; TCRdb stores just in-frame clones and leaves some out. This sample has around 140,000 clones; 60% to 85% occur once, and the top ten carry 1.9%. The source is a woman aged 60-75 years with acute or convalescent COVID-19. The rearrangement uses TRBV10-3 and TRBJ1-1; possible D gene TRBD1, 5 bases. Sequencing used peripheral blood. The CDR3 region has the DNA TGTGCCATCAGTGAAAGGGGCACTGAAGCTTTCTTT. The encoded protein is CAISERGTEAFF.